The 21 T cell receptor beta chains below all came from one sample that was sequenced in a study of cytomegalovirus exposure and HLA in healthy donors (TCRdb year 2017). The library was made by the immunoSEQ multiplex PCR assay. This is the immuneACCESS table as TCRdb keeps it, with only in-frame sequences that have V and J called. A part of the clones is gone; compared with another copy, unresolved V genes explain less than half, and the rest is unexplained. Across this sample there are about 130,000 clones, with roughly 89% seen only once. The top ten clones comprise 9% to 9.5% of the sample. Input material: PBMCs. The receptors come from a woman aged 18-29 years in good health and CMV-seropositive.

This clone appeared a single time. The chain is built from TRBV29-1 and TRBJ2-2; D call uncertain. Germline assignment: CDR1 SQVTM and CDR2 ANQGSEA. Trimming cost V 0 bases and J 4 bases, with 12 bases left between them. The CDR3 length is 15 residues. CDR3 DNA sequence: TGCAGCGTTGAAGATACGGAGACGGGCACCGGGGAGCTGTTTTTT. Amino acids: CSVEDTETGTGELFF.

The chain recombines TRBV19 with TRBJ1-1, with TRBD1 identical over 9 bases. V lost 7 bases, J lost 5 bases, and 8 bases stayed unmatched. This CDR3 spans 14 amino acids. The germline V gene encodes CDR1 LNHDA and CDR2 SQIVND (reference sequence). As DNA, the CDR3 is TGTGCCAGTACCGGTTGGGACAGGGAGACTGAAGCTTTCTTT. This codes for CASTGWDRETEAFF.

The chain employs TRBV29-1 and TRBJ1-1; D not resolved. Germline V gene data show CDR1 as SQVTM and CDR2 as ANQGSEA. V was clipped by 8 bases and J by 0 bases, with 7 bases between them. The CDR3 sequence is 11 residues long. The CDR3 here is CSSGVNTEAFF. As DNA, the CDR3 is TGCAGCAGCGGGGTGAACACTGAAGCTTTCTTT.

V and J are TRBV7-9 and TRBJ2-7, with 7 bases identical to TRBD1. This CDR3 region has 15 residues. The J segment lost 0 bases and the V segment lost 3 bases, leaving 5 bases of the junction unmatched. CDR1 SEHNR and CDR2 FQNEAQ come from the germline V gene (reference sequence). CDR3 in DNA: TGTGCCAGCAGCTTGGGACAGCTGTACTCCTACGAGCAGTACTTC. Its translation: CASSLGQLYSYEQYF.

V gene TRBV11-3 combines with J gene TRBJ2-7, with D possibly matching TRBD2 (7 bases). Germline CDR1 and CDR2: SGHNT and YENEEA. This CDR3 has 13 residues. V dropped 5 bases and J dropped 0 bases, with 8 bases sitting between them. The CDR3 nucleotides are TGTGCCAGCAGCGGGGGGGCCTCCTACGAGCAGTACTTC. Residues: CASSGGASYEQYF.

V gene TRBV4-1 combines with J gene TRBJ2-2, with D possibly TRBD2 on 6 matching bases. CDR1 is MGHRA and CDR2 is YSYEKL in the germline V gene. Trimming cost V 0 bases and J 11 bases, with 16 bases left between them. The CDR3 is 15 amino acids. In DNA, the CDR3 is TGCGCCAGCAGCCAAGAAGGGGAGGCCGCCCCCGAGCTGTTTTTT. Translating gives CASSQEGEAAPELFF.

The rearrangement joins TRBV4-1 to TRBJ2-7, with 7 nucleotides matching TRBD2. CDR1 is MGHRA and CDR2 is YSYEKL in the germline V gene. J was trimmed by 2 bases and V by 4 bases; bases with no gene match: 5. This CDR3 has 14 residues. For the CDR3, the DNA is TGCGCCAGCAGCCTTGGGGAGGGAGCCTACGAGCAGTACTTC. It specifies CASSLGEGAYEQYF.

This clone was detected once. The chain links TRBV30 to TRBJ2-1; D is unresolved. Germline V CDR1 and CDR2: GTSNPN, SVGIG (reference sequence). Trimming cost V 5 bases and J 7 bases, with 9 bases left between them. The CDR3 contains 11 residues. This CDR3 reads CAWARRNEQFF. CDR3 in DNA: TGTGCCTGGGCGCGGCGAAATGAGCAGTTCTTC.

V usage is TRBV5-1 and J usage is TRBJ2-5; TRBD2 might be the D (6 bases). The V and J ends lost 4 bases and 5 bases respectively, with 15 bases between them. From germline, CDR1 is SGHRS and CDR2 YFSETQ. The CDR3 runs to 14 residues. In DNA, the CDR3 is TGCGCCAGCAGCGCGCGGGGAGTTGGGGAGACCCAGTACTTC. Amino acid sequence: CASSARGVGETQYF.

Concerning this clone: Compared with germline, one end of the junction differs, possibly owing to a read error. This sequence joins TRBV20-1 and TRBJ1-1; perhaps TRBD1 as D (6 bases). The germline CDR1 and CDR2 sequences are DFQATT and SNEGSKA (reference sequence). This CDR3 contains 11 residues. Here the CDR3 reads CSATSDRRPHF. CDR3 sequence (DNA): TGCAGTGCTACCTCCGACAGGCGACCGCACTTT.

The rearrangement links TRBV30 to TRBJ1-1; TRBD1 aligns across 9 bases. The CDR3 is 12 amino acids. Germline-derived CDR1 and CDR2 are GTSNPN and SVGIG (reference sequence). Germline trimming cut 8 bases from V and 3 bases from J; bases unmatched to any gene: 4. This CDR3 reads CARGDRDTEAFF. CDR3 coding DNA: TGTGCCCGGGGGGACAGGGACACTGAAGCTTTCTTT.

The chain is built from TRBV7-9 and TRBJ1-6; D is undetermined. CDR1 and CDR2 from the germline V gene are SEHNR and FQNEAQ (reference sequence). V was clipped by 5 bases and J by 0 bases, with 14 bases between them. The CDR3 loop spans 17 amino acids. DNA for the CDR3: TGTGCCAGCAGCCCTGGGAGACGCTCCTCCTATAATTCACCCCTCCACTTT. Translation gives CASSPGRRSSYNSPLHF.

The V and J genes are TRBV20-1 and TRBJ2-1; D not resolved. The germline V gene encodes CDR1 DFQATT and CDR2 SNEGSKA (reference sequence). This CDR3 has 10 residues. Trimming pared 2 bases from V and 12 bases from J, leaving 8 bases between. The chain's CDR3 is CSARPSRQFF. The CDR3 DNA reads as TGCAGTGCTAGACCCTCCCGGCAGTTCTTC.

This clone has a single count. The V and J genes are TRBV4-2 and TRBJ1-4; D not certain. The CDR3 covers 16 residues. Trimming stripped 1 base from V and 8 bases from J, with 17 bases between. Germline V gives CDR1 LGHNA, CDR2 YNFKEQ. The CDR3 sequence is CASSQGVGAGDEKLFF. CDR3 coding DNA: TGTGCCAGCAGCCAAGGGGTCGGTGCTGGAGACGAAAAACTGTTTTTT.

V and J are TRBV19 and TRBJ1-5; tentatively, D is TRBD1 (6 bases). The germline V and J ends were trimmed by 0 bases and 0 bases, with 12 bases remaining between them. The CDR3 extends over 17 amino acids. Germline V gene lookup returns CDR1 LNHDA and CDR2 SQIVND (reference sequence). CDR3: CASSIEAGVYSNQPQHF. CDR3 bases: TGTGCCAGTAGTATAGAGGCAGGGGTTTATAGCAATCAGCCCCAGCATTTT.

The V gene is TRBV29-1, the J gene TRBJ2-3; 8 bases are shared with TRBD2. The CDR3 has 15 amino acids. The germline gives CDR1 SQVTM, CDR2 ANQGSEA. The junction had 11 bases not matched to a gene; V was cut back by 7 bases and J by 2 bases. DNA of the CDR3: TGCAGCGCCCCCGTTCCGGGGGGGACCACAGATACGCAGTATTTT. Translation gives CSAPVPGGTTDTQYF.

This clone has only one observation. The chain uses TRBV7-8 and TRBJ2-7, with TRBD1 matching over 8 bases. This CDR3 comprises 16 residues. After removal of 5 bases from V and 3 bases from J, the junction contained 12 bases not matched to a gene. CDR1 and CDR2 from the germline V gene are SGHVS and FQNEAQ. The CDR3 loop reads CASSLPGGAGIYEQYF. The CDR3, as DNA: TGTGCCAGCAGCCTCCCAGGGGGCGCGGGGATCTACGAGCAGTACTTC.

The chain is built from TRBV5-1 and TRBJ2-3, with 16 bases aligning to TRBD2. CDR1 SGHRS and CDR2 YFSETQ come from the germline V gene. This CDR3 region has 16 residues. After removal of 3 bases from V and 6 bases from J, the junction contained 4 bases not matched to a gene. CDR3 region: CASSSGTSGGADTQYF. In DNA, the CDR3 is TGCGCCAGCAGCTCCGGGACTAGCGGGGGGGCGGATACGCAGTATTTT.

The chain is built from TRBV5-5 and TRBJ2-7; 10 bases agree with TRBD1. CDR3 length: 17 amino acids. Germline values: CDR1 SGHKS, CDR2 YYEKEE (reference sequence). V gave up 2 bases and J gave up 0 bases; unmatched junction bases: 8. The CDR3 spells CASSFSAGTGDSYEQYF. In DNA form, the CDR3 reads TGTGCCAGCAGCTTCTCCGCCGGGACAGGGGACTCCTACGAGCAGTACTTC. Looking up the rest from reference TRBV5-5 and TRBJ2-7 gives the full variable domain: DAGVTQSPTHLIKTRGQQVTLRCSPISGHKSVSWYQQVLGQGPQFIFQYYEKEERGRGNFPDRFSARQFPNYSSELNVNALLLGDSALYLCASSFSAGTGDSYEQYFGPGTRLTVT.

The chain uses TRBV30 and TRBJ2-5; 8 bases align to TRBD2. There are 15 residues in the CDR3. V dropped 6 bases and J dropped 5; count of bases not matched to a gene: 14. The germline V gene encodes CDR1 GTSNPN and CDR2 SVGIG (reference sequence). The CDR3 here is CACSFGGANSETQYF. The CDR3 nucleotides are TGTGCCTGCTCCTTCGGGGGGGCCAATTCGGAGACCCAGTACTTC.

The J gene is TRBJ2-7, the V gene TRBV15, with TRBD2 identical over 10 bases. Germline trimming cut 0 bases from V and 0 bases from J; bases unmatched to any gene: 14. The CDR3 sequence is 20 residues long. From germline, CDR1 is LNHNV and CDR2 YYDKDF (reference sequence). Written as DNA, the CDR3 is TGTGCCACCAGCAGAGATCTTGGGTCGATAGCGGGGGGTTACTCCTACGAGCAGTACTTC. Its protein product is CATSRDLGSIAGGYSYEQYF.